This T cell receptor beta chain is drawn from a study of T cell repertoires in cytomegalovirus infection. Whole-study context: The authors relied on CMV epitopes, both recently identified HLA-C-restricted and well-studied HLA-B-restricted. Study-level results: Identification of carriers of CMV plus the relevant HLA was achieved through cumulative public TCR beta family frequency. HLA-C-restricted CMV-specific TCR beta clonotypes were dominant in the ex vivo response.

There are 15 residues in the CDR3. V lost 6 bases and J 3 bases, leaving 17 bases between the germline ends. The germline CDR1 and CDR2 sequences are SGHVS and FQNEAQ. This clonotype was observed a few times. Its antigen is as yet unknown. TCRdb ran MiXCR on the reads and lists one entry per CDR3 protein. The table records approximately 150,000 distinct CDR3 sequences, 20% to 25% of them present only once. This receptor was identified in a human donor in good health (CMV status not recorded). Some clones in this sample may be carry-over from other donors' samples. This sample comprised CD8+ T cells from cultured PBMCs, obtained from culture after CMV antigen stimulation. The chain recombines TRBV7-8 with TRBJ2-5; D gene uncertain. Here the CDR3 reads CASRGSDLLKETQYF. DNA for the CDR3: TGTGCCAGCAGGGGATCGGACCTCCTCAAAGAGACCCAGTACTTC.